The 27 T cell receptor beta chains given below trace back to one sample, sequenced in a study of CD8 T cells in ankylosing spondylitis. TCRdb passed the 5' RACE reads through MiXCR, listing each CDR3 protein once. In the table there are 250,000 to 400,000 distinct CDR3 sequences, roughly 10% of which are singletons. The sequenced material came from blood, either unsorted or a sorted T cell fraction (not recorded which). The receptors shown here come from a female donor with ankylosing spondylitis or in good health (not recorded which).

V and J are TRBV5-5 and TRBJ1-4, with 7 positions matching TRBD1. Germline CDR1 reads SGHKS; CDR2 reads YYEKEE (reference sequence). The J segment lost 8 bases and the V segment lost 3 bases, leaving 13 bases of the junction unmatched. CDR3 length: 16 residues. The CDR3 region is CASSSLPQGGKEKLFF. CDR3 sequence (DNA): TGTGCCAGCAGCTCCCTTCCCCAGGGGGGTAAGGAAAAACTGTTTTTT.

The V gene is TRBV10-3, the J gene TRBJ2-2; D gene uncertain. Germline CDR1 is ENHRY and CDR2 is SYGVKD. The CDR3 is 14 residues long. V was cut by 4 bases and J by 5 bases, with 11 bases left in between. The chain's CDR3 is CAISGQLGTGELFF. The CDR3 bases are TGTGCCATCAGTGGCCAGTTGGGGACCGGGGAGCTGTTTTTT.

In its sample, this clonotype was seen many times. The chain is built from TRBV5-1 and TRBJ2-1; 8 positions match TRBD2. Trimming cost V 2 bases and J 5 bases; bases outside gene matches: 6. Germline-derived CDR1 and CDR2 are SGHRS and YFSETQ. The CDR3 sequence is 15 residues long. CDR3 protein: CASSFRVAGNNEQFF. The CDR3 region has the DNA TGCGCCAGCAGCTTTAGGGTAGCGGGGAACAATGAGCAGTTCTTC.

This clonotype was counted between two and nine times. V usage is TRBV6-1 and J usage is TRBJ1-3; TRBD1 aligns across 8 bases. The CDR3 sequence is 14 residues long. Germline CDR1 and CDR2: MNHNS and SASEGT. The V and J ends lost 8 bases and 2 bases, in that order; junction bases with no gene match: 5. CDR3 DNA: TGTGCCAGCCATCAGACAGGGGCTGGAAACACCATATATTTT. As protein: CASHQTGAGNTIYF.

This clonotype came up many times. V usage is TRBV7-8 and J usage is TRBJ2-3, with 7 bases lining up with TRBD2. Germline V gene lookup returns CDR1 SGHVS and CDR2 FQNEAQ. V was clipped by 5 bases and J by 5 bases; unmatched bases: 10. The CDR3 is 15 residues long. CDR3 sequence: CASSALTSSGDTQYF. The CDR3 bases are TGTGCCAGCAGCGCATTGACTAGCTCAGGAGATACGCAGTATTTT.

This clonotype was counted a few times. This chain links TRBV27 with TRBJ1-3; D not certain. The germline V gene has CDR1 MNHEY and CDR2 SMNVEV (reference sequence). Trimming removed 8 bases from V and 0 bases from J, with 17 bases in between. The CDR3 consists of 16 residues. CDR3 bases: TGTGCCAGCTCCCCGTTGATGGGCCGCTCTGGAAACACCATATATTTT. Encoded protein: CASSPLMGRSGNTIYF.

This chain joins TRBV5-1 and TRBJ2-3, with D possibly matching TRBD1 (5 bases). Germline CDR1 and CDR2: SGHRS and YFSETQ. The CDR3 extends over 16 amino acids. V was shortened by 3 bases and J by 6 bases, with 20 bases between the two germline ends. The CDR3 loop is CASSWGSRTQSDTQYF. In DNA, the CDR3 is TGCGCCAGCAGCTGGGGCTCTAGGACCCAGTCGGATACGCAGTATTTT.

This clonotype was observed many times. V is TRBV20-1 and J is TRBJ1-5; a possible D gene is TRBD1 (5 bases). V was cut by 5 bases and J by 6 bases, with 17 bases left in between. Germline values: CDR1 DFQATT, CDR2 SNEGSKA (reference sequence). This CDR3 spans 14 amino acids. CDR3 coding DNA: TGCAGTGCTGGGTGGGCAGGGATCGGTCAGCCCCAGCATTTT. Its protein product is CSAGWAGIGQPQHF.

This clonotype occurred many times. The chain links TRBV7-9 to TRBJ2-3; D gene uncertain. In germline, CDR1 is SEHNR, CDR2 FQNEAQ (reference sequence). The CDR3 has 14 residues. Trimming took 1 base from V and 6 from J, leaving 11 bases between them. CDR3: CASSLDVRVDTQYF. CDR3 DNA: TGTGCCAGCAGCTTAGATGTCCGTGTGGATACGCAGTATTTT.

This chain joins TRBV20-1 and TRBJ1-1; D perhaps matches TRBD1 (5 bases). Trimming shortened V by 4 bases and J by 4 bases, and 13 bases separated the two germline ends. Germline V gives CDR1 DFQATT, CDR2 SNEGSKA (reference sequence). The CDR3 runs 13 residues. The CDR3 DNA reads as TGCAGTGCTAAGCAGGGCGGGGGCACTGAAGCTTTCTTT. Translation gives CSAKQGGGTEAFF.

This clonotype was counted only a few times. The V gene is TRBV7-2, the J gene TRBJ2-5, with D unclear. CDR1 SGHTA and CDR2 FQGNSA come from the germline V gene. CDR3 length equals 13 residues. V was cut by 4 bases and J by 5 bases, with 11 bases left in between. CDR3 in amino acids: CASSSWMTETQYF. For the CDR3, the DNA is TGTGCCAGCAGCTCCTGGATGACGGAGACCCAGTACTTC.

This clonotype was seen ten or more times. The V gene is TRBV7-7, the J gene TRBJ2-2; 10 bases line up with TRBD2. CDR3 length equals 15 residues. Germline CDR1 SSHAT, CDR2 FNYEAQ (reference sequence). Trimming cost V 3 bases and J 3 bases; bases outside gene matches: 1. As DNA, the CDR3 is TGTGCCAGCAGCTTTGGGACTAGCGACACCGGGGAGCTGTTTTTT. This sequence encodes CASSFGTSDTGELFF.

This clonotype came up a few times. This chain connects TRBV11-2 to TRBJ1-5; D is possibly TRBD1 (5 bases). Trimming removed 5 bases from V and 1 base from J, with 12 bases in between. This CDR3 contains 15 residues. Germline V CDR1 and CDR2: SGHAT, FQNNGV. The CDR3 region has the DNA TGTGCCAGCAGCACGGGGGGGTCGAGCAATCAGCCCCAGCATTTT. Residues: CASSTGGSSNQPQHF.

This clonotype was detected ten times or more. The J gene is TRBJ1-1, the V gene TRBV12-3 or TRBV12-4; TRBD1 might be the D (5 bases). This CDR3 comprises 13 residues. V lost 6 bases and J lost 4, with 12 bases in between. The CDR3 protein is CASSRRETTEAFF. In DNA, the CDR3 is TGTGCCAGCAGCCGCAGGGAAACCACTGAAGCTTTCTTT.

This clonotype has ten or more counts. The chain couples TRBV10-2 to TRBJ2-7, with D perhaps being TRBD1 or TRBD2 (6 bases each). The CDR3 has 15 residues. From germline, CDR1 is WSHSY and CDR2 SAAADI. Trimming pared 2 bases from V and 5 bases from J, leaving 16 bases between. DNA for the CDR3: TGCGCCAGCAGTGAGGGGGCCGAGGGGGGCGACGAGCAGTACTTC. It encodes CASSEGAEGGDEQYF.

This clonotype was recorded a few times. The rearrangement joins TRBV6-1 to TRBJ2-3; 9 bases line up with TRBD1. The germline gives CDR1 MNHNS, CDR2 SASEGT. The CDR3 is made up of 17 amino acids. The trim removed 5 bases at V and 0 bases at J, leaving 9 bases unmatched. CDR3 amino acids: CASSTSFGTGSTDTQYF. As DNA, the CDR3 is TGTGCCAGCAGTACCTCTTTCGGGACAGGGAGCACAGATACGCAGTATTTT.

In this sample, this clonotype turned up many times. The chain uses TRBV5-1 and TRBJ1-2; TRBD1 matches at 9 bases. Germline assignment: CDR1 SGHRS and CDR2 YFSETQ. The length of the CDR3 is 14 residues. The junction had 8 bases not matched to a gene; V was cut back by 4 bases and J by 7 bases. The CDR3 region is CASSQPGTGSGYTF. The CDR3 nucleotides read TGCGCCAGCAGCCAGCCCGGGACAGGGAGTGGCTACACCTTC. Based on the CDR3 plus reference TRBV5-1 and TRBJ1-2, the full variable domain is KAGVTQTPRYLIKTRGQQVTLSCSPISGHRSVSWYQQTPGQGLQFLFEYFSETQRNKGNFPGRFSGRQFSNSRSEMNVSTLELGDSALYLCASSQPGTGSGYTFGSGTRLTVV.

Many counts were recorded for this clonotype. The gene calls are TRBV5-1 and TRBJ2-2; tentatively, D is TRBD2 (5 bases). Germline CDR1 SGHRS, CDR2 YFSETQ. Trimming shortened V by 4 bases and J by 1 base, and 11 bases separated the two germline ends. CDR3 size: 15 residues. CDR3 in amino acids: CASSLPAGNTGELFF. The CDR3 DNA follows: TGCGCCAGCAGCCTCCCCGCGGGGAACACCGGGGAGCTGTTTTTT.

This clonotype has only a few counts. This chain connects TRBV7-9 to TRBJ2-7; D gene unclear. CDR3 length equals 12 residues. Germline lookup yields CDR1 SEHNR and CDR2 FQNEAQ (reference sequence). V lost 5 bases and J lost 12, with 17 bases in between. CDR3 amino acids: CASSPPGLRTYF. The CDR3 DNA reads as TGTGCCAGCAGCCCTCCAGGCCTCCGAACGTACTTC.

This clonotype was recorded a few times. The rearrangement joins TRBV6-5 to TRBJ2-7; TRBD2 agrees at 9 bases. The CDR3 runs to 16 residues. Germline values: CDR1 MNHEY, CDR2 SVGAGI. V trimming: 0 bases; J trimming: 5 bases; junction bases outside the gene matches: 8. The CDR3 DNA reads TGTGCCAGCAGTTACTCCGGGCGGGGGGGCTTCGACGAGCAGTACTTC. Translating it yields CASSYSGRGGFDEQYF.

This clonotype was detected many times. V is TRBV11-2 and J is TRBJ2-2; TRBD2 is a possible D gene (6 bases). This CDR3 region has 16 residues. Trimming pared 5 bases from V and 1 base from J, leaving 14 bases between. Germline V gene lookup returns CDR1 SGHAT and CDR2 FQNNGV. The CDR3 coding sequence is TGTGCCAGCAGCCCGTACCGGGGGAGGAACACCGGGGAGCTGTTTTTT. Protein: CASSPYRGRNTGELFF.

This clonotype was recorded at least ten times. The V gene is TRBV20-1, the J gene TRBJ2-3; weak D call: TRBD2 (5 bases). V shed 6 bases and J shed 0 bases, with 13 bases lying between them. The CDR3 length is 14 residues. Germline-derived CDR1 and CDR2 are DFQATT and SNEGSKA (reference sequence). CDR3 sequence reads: CSAPSGTSTDTQYF. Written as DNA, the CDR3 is TGCAGTGCCCCCAGCGGAACTAGCACAGATACGCAGTATTTT.

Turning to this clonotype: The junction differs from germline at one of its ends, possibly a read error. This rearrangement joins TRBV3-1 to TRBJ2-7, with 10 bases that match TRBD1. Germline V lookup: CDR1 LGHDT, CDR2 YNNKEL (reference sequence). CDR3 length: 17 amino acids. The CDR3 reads CACSPYLGGTGAYEQYF. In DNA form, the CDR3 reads TGTGCCTGCAGCCCCTACCTTGGCGGGACAGGGGCCTACGAGCAGTACTTC.

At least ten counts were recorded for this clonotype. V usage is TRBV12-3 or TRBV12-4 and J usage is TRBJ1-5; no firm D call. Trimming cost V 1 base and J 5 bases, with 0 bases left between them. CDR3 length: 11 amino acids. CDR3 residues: CASSLDQPQHF. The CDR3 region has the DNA TGTGCCAGCAGTTTAGATCAGCCCCAGCATTTT.

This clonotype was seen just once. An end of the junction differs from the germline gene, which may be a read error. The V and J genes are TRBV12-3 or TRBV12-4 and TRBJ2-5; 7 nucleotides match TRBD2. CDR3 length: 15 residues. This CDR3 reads CASSKRDGGRETEYF. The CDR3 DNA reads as TGTGCCAGCAGTAAGAGGGACGGCGGGCGGGAGACCGAGTACTTC.

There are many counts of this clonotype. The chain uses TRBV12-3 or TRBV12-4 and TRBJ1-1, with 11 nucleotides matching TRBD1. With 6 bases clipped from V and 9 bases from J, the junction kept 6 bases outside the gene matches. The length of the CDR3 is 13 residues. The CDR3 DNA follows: TGTGCCAGCAGCTCGGACAGGGGGCTCAAAGCTTTCTTT. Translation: CASSSDRGLKAFF.

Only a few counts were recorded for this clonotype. The CDR3 is CSVIIQGATYGYTF. The DNA for the CDR3 is TGCAGCGTGATCATACAGGGGGCGACTTATGGCTACACCTTC. The rearrangement uses TRBV29-1 and TRBJ1-2, with 9 positions matching TRBD1. CDR1 is SQVTM and CDR2 is ANQGSEA in the germline V gene. The CDR3 runs 14 residues. Losses at the gene ends were 6 bases for V and 5 bases for J; bases not matched to a gene: 10.